This T cell receptor (beta chain) was captured by sequencing in a study of cytomegalovirus exposure and HLA in healthy donors. Study observations and caveats: Later analysis associated a missense DCLRE1C variant with TCR beta V- and J-gene trimming.

CDR3 size: 15 residues. Trimming removed 1 base at V and 6 bases at J, with 16 bases between. Per germline, CDR1 SEHNR and CDR2 FQNEAQ (reference sequence). About this clone: The antigen remains unidentified.

PCR used 60 Vbeta primers and 13 Jbeta primers. Assay used: immunoSEQ multiplex PCR; TCRdb lists only in-frame clones, some missing. The table lists over 85,000 clones, roughly three quarters of them singletons. The receptor was derived from a male donor in good health and CMV-seropositive. The sample taken for sequencing was PBMCs. The chain carries TRBV7-9 and TRBJ2-7; no reliable D call. This CDR3 reads CASSLGVSDGREQYF. CDR3 in DNA: TGTGCCAGCAGCTTAGGAGTCTCCGATGGGCGCGAGCAGTACTTC.